Below are 24 T cell receptor beta chains sequenced from a single sample in a study of identical twins. TCRdb reanalysed the 5' RACE reads using MiXCR and keeps one entry per CDR3 protein. The repertoire holds about 700,000 distinct CDR3 sequences, 6.1% seen once, with 1.5% to 2% in the top ten. Material: naive T cells sorted from blood. These TCRs come from a man aged 18 to 35 in good health.

This clonotype was seen many times. The genes are TRBV12-3 or TRBV12-4 and TRBJ2-7, with D possibly being TRBD1 (7 bases). V lost 6 bases and J lost 6, with 15 bases in between. The CDR3 runs 13 residues. The DNA of the CDR3 is TGTGCCAGCAGCCCAGGGGGGTATCGCGAGCAGTACTTC. This translates into CASSPGGYREQYF.

This clonotype was detected ten times or more. This rearrangement joins TRBV12-3 or TRBV12-4 to TRBJ2-3; D is ambiguous. The CDR3 totals 15 residues. Trimming cost V 6 bases and J 2 bases, with 15 bases left between them. In DNA, the CDR3 is TGTGCCAGCAGGAAGGTTATCGGATACACAGATACGCAGTATTTT. It translates to CASRKVIGYTDTQYF.

This clonotype was counted only a few times. The chain combines TRBV25-1 with TRBJ1-1; no clear D. Germline V CDR1 and CDR2: MGHDK, SYGVNS. V was cut by 6 bases and J by 4 bases, with 12 bases left in between. There are 13 residues in the CDR3. The CDR3, as DNA: TGTGCCAGCAGCCCCGCCCCCTCCACTGAAGCTTTCTTT. It is translated as CASSPAPSTEAFF.

The rearrangement links TRBV5-1 to TRBJ2-2; D perhaps matches TRBD1 (5 bases). In germline, CDR1 is SGHRS, CDR2 YFSETQ. The length of the CDR3 is 15 residues. With 3 bases removed from V and 5 bases from J, the gap between germline ends came to 14 bases. The CDR3 sequence is CASSYPRAGTGELFF. CDR3 coding DNA: TGCGCCAGCAGCTACCCCAGGGCTGGGACCGGGGAGCTGTTTTTT. Full variable domain (outside the CDR3, taken from reference TRBV5-1 and TRBJ2-2): KAGVTQTPRYLIKTRGQQVTLSCSPISGHRSVSWYQQTPGQGLQFLFEYFSETQRNKGNFPGRFSGRQFSNSRSEMNVSTLELGDSALYLCASSYPRAGTGELFFGEGSRLTVL.

This clonotype was counted at least ten times. The chain is built from TRBV10-3 and TRBJ2-5, with 9 positions matching TRBD2. Trimming cost V 3 bases and J 4 bases; bases outside gene matches: 6. The CDR3 consists of 15 residues. Germline loops: CDR1 ENHRY, CDR2 SYGVKD. The CDR3 DNA reads TGTGCCATCAGTGATAACGGACTAGCGCTAGAGACCCAGTACTTC. Encoded protein: CAISDNGLALETQYF.

The rearrangement uses TRBV5-6 and TRBJ2-7, with a weak D call TRBD1 (6 bases). Germline V gene sequence: CDR1 SGHDT, CDR2 YYEEEE. This CDR3 is built from 12 residues. Trimming left V 6 bases short and J 6 bases short, with 13 bases between. The CDR3 nucleotides read TGTGCCAGCACATCCACAGGGAGCGAGCAGTACTTC. It is translated as CASTSTGSEQYF.

This clonotype was detected many times. The chain uses TRBV24-1 and TRBJ2-1, with D perhaps TRBD1 (6 bases). V was trimmed by 5 bases and J by 4 bases, leaving 8 bases between them. Per germline, CDR1 KGHDR and CDR2 SFDVKD. This CDR3 is built from 13 residues. The CDR3 sequence: CATSGTVYNEQFF. The DNA of the CDR3 is TGTGCCACCAGTGGGACAGTTTACAATGAGCAGTTCTTC.

This clonotype was counted ten times or more. The V call is TRBV4-3, the J call TRBJ2-5; weak D call: TRBD2 (5 bases). The CDR3 covers 15 residues. The V end was cut by 0 bases, the J end by 4 bases, with 12 bases between. The germline V gene has CDR1 LGHNA and CDR2 YSLEER. CDR3: CASSQDYGERETQYF. DNA for the CDR3: TGCGCCAGCAGCCAAGATTATGGGGAGAGAGAGACCCAGTACTTC.

The chain joins TRBV20-1 to TRBJ2-5; D gene ambiguous. Germline V gene lookup returns CDR1 DFQATT and CDR2 SNEGSKA (reference sequence). Trimming took 6 bases from V and 0 from J, leaving 17 bases between them. CDR3 size: 15 residues. The CDR3 reads CSALTTGGYQETQYF. The CDR3 DNA follows: TGCAGTGCACTCACGACCGGTGGGTACCAAGAGACCCAGTACTTC.

This clonotype was counted at least ten times. V gene TRBV12-3 or TRBV12-4 combines with J gene TRBJ2-5, with 8 bases that match TRBD1. This CDR3 spans 15 amino acids. V was clipped by 3 bases and J by 5 bases; unmatched bases: 8. This chain's CDR3 is CASSFSRGRGETQYF. DNA of the CDR3: TGTGCCAGCAGTTTTTCCAGGGGGCGCGGGGAGACCCAGTACTTC.

This clonotype was counted between two and nine times. The CDR3 region is CAWRAGLAYNEQFF. CDR3 coding DNA: TGTGCCTGGAGAGCGGGACTAGCCTACAATGAGCAGTTCTTC. The chain couples TRBV30 to TRBJ2-1; TRBD2 agrees at 8 bases. V gave up 3 bases and J gave up 2 bases; unmatched junction bases: 3. In germline, CDR1 is GTSNPN, CDR2 SVGIG (reference sequence). This CDR3 spans 14 amino acids.

This clonotype has ten or more counts. The chain links TRBV9 to TRBJ2-2, with 12 bases fitting TRBD2. Germline V lookup: CDR1 SGDLS, CDR2 YYNGEE. The J segment lost 6 bases and the V segment lost 4 bases, leaving 13 bases of the junction unmatched. The CDR3 runs to 18 residues. CDR3 bases: TGTGCCAGCAGCCCTAGCGCTAGCGGGAGGGCCCTCTCCGGGGAGCTGTTTTTT. Translation: CASSPSASGRALSGELFF.

This clonotype appeared a few times. The gene calls are TRBV6-2 or TRBV6-3 and TRBJ1-2; D ambiguous. Germline V lookup: CDR1 MNHEY, CDR2 SVGEGT. The CDR3 loop spans 15 amino acids. Deletions cut 2 bases from V and 0 bases from J, with 10 bases between. The CDR3 region has the DNA TGTGCCAGCAGTTACATCGAATACTCTAACTATGGCTACACCTTC. The encoded protein is CASSYIEYSNYGYTF.

The chain has TRBV7-2 and TRBJ2-1, with D unclear. The V end lost 7 bases, the J end lost 6 bases, and 7 bases lay between the germline ends. CDR1 and CDR2 (germline): SGHTA, FQGNSA. The CDR3 is 11 residues long. The CDR3 region is CASTTFNEQFF. The CDR3 DNA follows: TGTGCCAGCACCACGTTCAATGAGCAGTTCTTC.

The sample holds many counts of this clonotype. The V and J genes are TRBV20-1 and TRBJ2-1; no clear D gene. The CDR3 is made up of 15 amino acids. The V end lost 3 bases, the J end lost 0 bases, and 12 bases lay between the germline ends. CDR1 is DFQATT, CDR2 SNEGSKA, per germline (reference sequence). CDR3 DNA: TGCAGTGCTAGGGGTGAGGAGTTCTCCTACAATGAGCAGTTCTTC. Encoded protein: CSARGEEFSYNEQFF.

This clonotype was detected only a few times. The chain has TRBV2 and TRBJ1-4, with D uncertain. The germline V gene encodes CDR1 SNHLY and CDR2 FYNNEI. Trimming took off 7 bases at V and 6 bases at J, with 9 bases between the two ends. The CDR3 loop spans 12 amino acids. The CDR3 DNA reads as TGTGCCAGCACTGGGGTTTATGAAAAACTGTTTTTT. This sequence encodes CASTGVYEKLFF. The full variable domain, its missing parts supplied by reference TRBV2 and TRBJ1-4, is EPEVTQTPSHQVTQMGQEVILRCVPISNHLYFYWYRQILGQKVEFLVSFYNNEISEKSEIFDDQFSVERPDGSNFTLKIRSTKLEDSAMYFCASTGVYEKLFFGSGTQLSVL.

The table lists this clonotype with many counts. This chain joins TRBV12-3 or TRBV12-4 and TRBJ1-2; possible D gene TRBD1, 5 bases. The length of the CDR3 is 14 residues. V lost 1 base and J lost 8, with 14 bases in between. The CDR3 bases are TGTGCCAGCAGTTTAGTGGGGCCGGGTGGAGGCTACACCTTC. This translates into CASSLVGPGGGYTF.

This clonotype showed up many times. The chain couples TRBV12-3 or TRBV12-4 to TRBJ2-2, with D possibly matching TRBD2 (5 bases). This CDR3 comprises 14 residues. V was cut by 6 bases and J by 0 bases, with 8 bases left in between. The CDR3: CASREEPNTGELFF. The CDR3 DNA is TGTGCCAGCAGGGAGGAACCGAACACCGGGGAGCTGTTTTTT.

This clonotype was seen many times. CDR3 in DNA: TGCAGCGTTCCGACCACTAGCGGGAGCACAGATACGCAGTATTTT. Residues: CSVPTTSGSTDTQYF. The J gene is TRBJ2-3, the V gene TRBV29-1; 9 bases match TRBD2. Germline V gives CDR1 SQVTM, CDR2 ANQGSEA. This CDR3 spans 15 amino acids. Unmatched junction bases numbered 6, after V lost 5 bases and J lost 0 bases.

This chain joins TRBV6-1 and TRBJ1-1; D is perhaps TRBD1 (5 bases). The CDR3 consists of 14 residues. Germline V gene data show CDR1 as MNHNS and CDR2 as SASEGT. The V gene lost 7 bases and the J gene lost 0 bases, with 12 bases spanning the gap. CDR3 nucleotides: TGTGCCAGCACCGAGACAGTAATGAACACTGAAGCTTTCTTT. It yields the protein CASTETVMNTEAFF.

This clonotype was observed a single time. This rearrangement joins TRBV2 to TRBJ2-2; 13 bases are a match to TRBD2. V was pared by 6 bases and J by 4 bases, with 8 bases of the junction left unmatched. This CDR3 is 17 amino acids long. Germline V CDR1 and CDR2: SNHLY, FYNNEI. The CDR3 coding sequence is TGTGCCAGCAGGTGGACTAGCGGGAGTGGCGGCACCGGGGAGCTGTTTTTT. Translated: CASRWTSGSGGTGELFF. Full variable domain (outside the CDR3, taken from reference TRBV2 and TRBJ2-2): EPEVTQTPSHQVTQMGQEVILRCVPISNHLYFYWYRQILGQKVEFLVSFYNNEISEKSEIFDDQFSVERPDGSNFTLKIRSTKLEDSAMYFCASRWTSGSGGTGELFFGEGSRLTVL.

This clonotype turned up a few times. This rearrangement joins TRBV29-1 to TRBJ2-5; no clear D. Trimming removed 4 bases at V and 2 bases at J, with 8 bases between. This CDR3 has 12 amino acids. CDR1 is SQVTM, CDR2 ANQGSEA, per germline. The CDR3 loop is CSVATNQETQYF. In DNA form, the CDR3 reads TGCAGCGTTGCGACCAATCAAGAGACCCAGTACTTC.

The J gene is TRBJ1-3, the V gene TRBV6-5; D is ambiguous. This CDR3 comprises 15 residues. In germline, CDR1 is MNHEY, CDR2 SVGAGI. The V and J ends lost 4 bases and 0 bases respectively, with 10 bases between them. This CDR3 is CASSLLAFSGNTIYF. CDR3 bases: TGTGCCAGCAGTTTATTGGCCTTCTCTGGAAACACCATATATTTT.

The chain couples TRBV5-1 to TRBJ2-3; TRBD1 aligns across 7 bases. There are 17 residues in the CDR3. CDR1 SGHRS and CDR2 YFSETQ come from the germline V gene. With V trimmed by 0 bases and J by 2 bases, 9 bases remained unmatched. The CDR3 loop is CASSLDFGTALTDTQYF. Written as DNA, the CDR3 is TGCGCCAGCAGCTTGGATTTTGGGACAGCACTCACAGATACGCAGTATTTT.